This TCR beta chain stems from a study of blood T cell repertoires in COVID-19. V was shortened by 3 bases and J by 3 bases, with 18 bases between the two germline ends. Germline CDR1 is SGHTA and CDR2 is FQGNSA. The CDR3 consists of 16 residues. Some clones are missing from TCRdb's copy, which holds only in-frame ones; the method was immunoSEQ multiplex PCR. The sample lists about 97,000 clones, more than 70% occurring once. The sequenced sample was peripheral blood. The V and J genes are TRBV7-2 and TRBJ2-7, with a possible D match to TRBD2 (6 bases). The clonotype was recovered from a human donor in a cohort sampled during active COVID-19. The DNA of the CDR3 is TGTGCCAGCAGCTTTGGGTTTGGGCGGGGTGGCTACGAGCAGTACTTC. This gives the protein CASSFGFGRGGYEQYF.